Presented here are 5 T cell receptor beta chains from one specimen sequenced in a study of T cells after yellow fever vaccination. From the 5' RACE reads, TCRdb called clonotypes with MiXCR, one entry per CDR3 protein. The sample lists around 140,000 distinct CDR3 sequences, just over 6.5% occurring once. This material consisted of CD4+ T cells sorted from PBMCs, taken 10 days after the yellow fever booster vaccination. The receptors shown here come from a man in his thirties or forties who received the YFV17D yellow fever vaccine.

This clonotype was detected many times. J is TRBJ1-1 and V is TRBV30, with TRBD1 identical over 8 bases. This CDR3 is 12 amino acids long. J lost 6 bases, V lost 7 bases, and 7 bases had no gene match. CDR1 GTSNPN and CDR2 SVGIG come from the germline V gene (reference sequence). CDR3 DNA: TGTGCCTCTTCAGGGGGCGGCCCTGAAGCTTTCTTT. This encodes CASSGGGPEAFF.

There are many counts of this clonotype. The chain has TRBV12-3 or TRBV12-4 and TRBJ2-5, with 7 bases that match TRBD2. V shed 6 bases and J 1 base; nucleotides not matched to a gene: 11. The length of the CDR3 is 16 residues. CDR3 bases: TGTGCCAGCAGCCCCACCATCGGCGGGGGCCAAGAGACCCAGTACTTC. Encoded protein: CASSPTIGGGQETQYF.

This clonotype was counted only a few times. The chain recombines TRBV19 with TRBJ2-3; the match to TRBD2 covers 11 bases. Germline values: CDR1 LNHDA, CDR2 SQIVND (reference sequence). Trimming took 6 bases from V and 5 from J; bases not matched to a gene: 4. There are 14 residues in the CDR3. CDR3 loop: CASSTGLAGDTQYF. The DNA of the CDR3 is TGTGCCAGTAGCACCGGACTAGCGGGAGATACGCAGTATTTT.

The table lists this clonotype with many counts. The chain carries TRBV28 and TRBJ1-5, with no clear D. V lost 3 bases and J 5 bases, leaving 14 bases between the germline ends. CDR1 and CDR2 from the germline V gene are MDHEN and SYDVKM. CDR3 size: 15 residues. CDR3 region: CASSFYQDPHQPQHF. CDR3 sequence (DNA): TGTGCCAGCAGTTTCTATCAGGACCCCCATCAGCCCCAGCATTTT.

This clonotype was picked up many times. V usage is TRBV4-3 and J usage is TRBJ2-7, with 11 nucleotides matching TRBD2. This CDR3 is 15 amino acids long. The germline CDR1 and CDR2 sequences are LGHNA and YSLEER. Germline trimming cut 2 bases from V and 4 bases from J; bases unmatched to any gene: 4. CDR3 protein: CASSQYGTSGYEQYF. The CDR3, as DNA: TGCGCCAGCAGCCAATACGGGACTAGCGGTTACGAGCAGTACTTC.